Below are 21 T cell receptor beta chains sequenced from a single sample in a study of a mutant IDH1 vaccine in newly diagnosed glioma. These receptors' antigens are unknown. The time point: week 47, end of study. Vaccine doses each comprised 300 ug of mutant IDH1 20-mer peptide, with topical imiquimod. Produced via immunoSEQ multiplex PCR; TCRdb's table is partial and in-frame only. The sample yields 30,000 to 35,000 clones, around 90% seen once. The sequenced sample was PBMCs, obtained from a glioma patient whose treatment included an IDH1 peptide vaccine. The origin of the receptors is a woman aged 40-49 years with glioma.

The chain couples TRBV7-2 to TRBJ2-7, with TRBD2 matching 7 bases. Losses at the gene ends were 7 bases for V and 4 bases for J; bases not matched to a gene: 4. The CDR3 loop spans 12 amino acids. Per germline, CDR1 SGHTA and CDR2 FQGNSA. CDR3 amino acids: CASTLGGYEQYF. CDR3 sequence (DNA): TGTGCCAGCACCTTGGGGGGGTACGAGCAGTACTTC.

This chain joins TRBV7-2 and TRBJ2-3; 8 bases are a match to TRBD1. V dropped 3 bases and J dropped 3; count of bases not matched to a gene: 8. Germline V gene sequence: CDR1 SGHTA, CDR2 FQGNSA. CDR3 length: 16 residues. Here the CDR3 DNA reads TGTGCCAGCAGCTTCCGGGACAGGACCTTAACAGATACGCAGTATTTT. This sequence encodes CASSFRDRTLTDTQYF. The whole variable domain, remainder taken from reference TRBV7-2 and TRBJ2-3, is GAGVSQSPSNKVTEKGKDVELRCDPISGHTALYWYRQSLGQGLEFLIYFQGNSAPDKSGLPSDRFSAERTGGSVSTLTIQRTQQEDSAVYLCASSFRDRTLTDTQYFGPGTRLTVL.

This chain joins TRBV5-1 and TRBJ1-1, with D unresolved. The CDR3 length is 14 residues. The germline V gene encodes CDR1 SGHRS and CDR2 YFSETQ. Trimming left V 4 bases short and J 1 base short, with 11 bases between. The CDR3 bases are TGCGCCAGCAGCCCCGCCGTGACGAACACTGAAGCTTTCTTT. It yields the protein CASSPAVTNTEAFF.

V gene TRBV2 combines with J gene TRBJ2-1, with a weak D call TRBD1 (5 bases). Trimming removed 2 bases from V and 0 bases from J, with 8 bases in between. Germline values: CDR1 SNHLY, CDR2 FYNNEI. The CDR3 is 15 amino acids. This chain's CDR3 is CASSERGSSYNEQFF. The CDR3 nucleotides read TGTGCCAGCAGTGAAAGGGGTAGCTCCTACAATGAGCAGTTCTTC.

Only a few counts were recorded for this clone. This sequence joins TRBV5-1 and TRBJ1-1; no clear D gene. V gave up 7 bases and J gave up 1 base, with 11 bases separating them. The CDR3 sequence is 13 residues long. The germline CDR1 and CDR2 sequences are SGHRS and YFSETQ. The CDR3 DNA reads TGCGCCAGCGTACCGGACGGGAACACTGAAGCTTTCTTT. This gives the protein CASVPDGNTEAFF.

The CDR3 sequence: CASSLNLGSTGELFF. In DNA, the CDR3 is TGTGCCAGCAGCTTAAACCTGGGTTCCACCGGGGAGCTGTTTTTT. The rearrangement uses TRBV7-3 and TRBJ2-2; D not certain. There are 15 residues in the CDR3. V was shortened by 1 base and J by 4 bases, with 10 bases between the two germline ends. From germline, CDR1 is SGHTA and CDR2 FQGTGA.

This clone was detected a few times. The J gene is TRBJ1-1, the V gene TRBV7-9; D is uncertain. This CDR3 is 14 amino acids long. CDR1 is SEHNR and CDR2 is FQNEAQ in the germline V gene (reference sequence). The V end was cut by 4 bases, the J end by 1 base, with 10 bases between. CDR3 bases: TGTGCCAGCAGCTCAGTGGGGTGGAACACTGAAGCTTTCTTT. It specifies CASSSVGWNTEAFF.

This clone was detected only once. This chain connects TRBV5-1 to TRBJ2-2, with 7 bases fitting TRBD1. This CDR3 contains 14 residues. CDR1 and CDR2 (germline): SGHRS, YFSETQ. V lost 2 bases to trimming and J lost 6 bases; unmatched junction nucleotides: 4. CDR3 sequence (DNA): TGCGCCAGCAGCTTACAGGGGAAGGCCGGGGAGCTGTTTTTT. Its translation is CASSLQGKAGELFF.

Here the CDR3 DNA reads TGTGCCAGCAGTGACGTGGCGGGGGGGATTGCTGGGGCCAACGTCCTGACTTTC. Translated, it gives CASSDVAGGIAGANVLTF. J is TRBJ2-6 and V is TRBV7-2, with 9 bases fitting TRBD2. CDR1 is SGHTA, CDR2 FQGNSA, per germline. The CDR3 length is 18 residues. Unmatched junction bases numbered 11, after V lost 6 bases and J lost 2 bases. Filled out from reference TRBV7-2 and TRBJ2-6, the complete variable domain reads GAGVSQSPSNKVTEKGKDVELRCDPISGHTALYWYRQSLGQGLEFLIYFQGNSAPDKSGLPSDRFSAERTGGSVSTLTIQRTQQEDSAVYLCASSDVAGGIAGANVLTFGAGSRLTVL.

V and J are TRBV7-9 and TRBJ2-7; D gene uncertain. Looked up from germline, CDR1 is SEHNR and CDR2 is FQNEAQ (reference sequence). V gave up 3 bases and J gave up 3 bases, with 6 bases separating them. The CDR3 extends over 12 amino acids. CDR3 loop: CASSLTLYEQYF. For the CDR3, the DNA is TGTGCCAGCAGCTTGACCCTCTACGAGCAGTACTTC.

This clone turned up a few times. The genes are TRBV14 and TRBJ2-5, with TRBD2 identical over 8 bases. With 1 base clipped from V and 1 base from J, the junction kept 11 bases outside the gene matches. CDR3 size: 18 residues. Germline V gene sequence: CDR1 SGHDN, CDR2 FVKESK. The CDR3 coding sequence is TGTGCCAGCAGCCAAGGCAGGACTTACGCGGGGGGCCAAGAGACCCAGTACTTC. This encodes CASSQGRTYAGGQETQYF.

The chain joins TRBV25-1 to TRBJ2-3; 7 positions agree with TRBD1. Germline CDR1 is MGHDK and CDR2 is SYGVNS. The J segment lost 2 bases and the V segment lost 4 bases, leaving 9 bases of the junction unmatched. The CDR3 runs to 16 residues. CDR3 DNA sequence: TGTGCCAGCAGTGTTTCCGACAGGGATTTCACAGATACGCAGTATTTT. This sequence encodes CASSVSDRDFTDTQYF.

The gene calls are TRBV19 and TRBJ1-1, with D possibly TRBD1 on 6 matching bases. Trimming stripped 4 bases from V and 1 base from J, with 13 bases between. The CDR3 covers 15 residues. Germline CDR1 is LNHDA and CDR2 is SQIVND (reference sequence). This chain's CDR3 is CASSSKTTGNTEAFF. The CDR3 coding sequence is TGTGCCAGTAGTAGCAAGACGACAGGGAACACTGAAGCTTTCTTT.

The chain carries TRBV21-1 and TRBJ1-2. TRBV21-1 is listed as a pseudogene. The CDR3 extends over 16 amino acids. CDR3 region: CASSKGFKVRHYGYTF. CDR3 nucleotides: TGTGCCAGCAGCAAAGGGTTTAAGGTGAGGCACTATGGCTACACCTTC.

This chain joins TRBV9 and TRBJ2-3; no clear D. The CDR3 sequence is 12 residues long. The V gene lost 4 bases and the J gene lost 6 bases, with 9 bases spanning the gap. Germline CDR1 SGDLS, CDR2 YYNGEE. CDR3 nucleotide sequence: TGTGCCAGCAGCCCCGACTCCGATACGCAGTATTTT. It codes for CASSPDSDTQYF.

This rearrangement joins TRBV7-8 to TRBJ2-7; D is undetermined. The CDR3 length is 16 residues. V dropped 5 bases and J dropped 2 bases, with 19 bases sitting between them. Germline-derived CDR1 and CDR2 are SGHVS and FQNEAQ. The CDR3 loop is CASSALKRLVPYEQYF. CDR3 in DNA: TGTGCCAGCAGCGCCCTCAAGAGACTTGTTCCCTACGAGCAGTACTTC. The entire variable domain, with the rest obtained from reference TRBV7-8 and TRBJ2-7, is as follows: GAGVSQSPRYKVAKRGQDVALRCDPISGHVSLFWYQQALGQGPEFLTYFQNEAQLDKSGLPSDRFFAERPEGSVSTLKIQRTQQEDSAVYLCASSALKRLVPYEQYFGPGTRLTVT.

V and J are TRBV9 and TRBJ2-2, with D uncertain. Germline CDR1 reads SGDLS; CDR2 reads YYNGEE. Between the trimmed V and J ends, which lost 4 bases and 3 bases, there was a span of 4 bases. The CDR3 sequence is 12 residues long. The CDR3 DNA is TGTGCCAGCAGCCAATACACCGGGGAGCTGTTTTTT. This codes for CASSQYTGELFF.

For the CDR3, the DNA is TGTGCCAGCCTCGACAGGGCCGGCACTGAAGCTTTCTTT. It encodes CASLDRAGTEAFF. The chain has TRBV6-5 and TRBJ1-1, with TRBD1 matching over 7 bases. This CDR3 is built from 13 residues. CDR1 and CDR2 (germline): MNHEY, SVGAGI. V lost 8 bases, J lost 4 bases, and 7 bases stayed unmatched.

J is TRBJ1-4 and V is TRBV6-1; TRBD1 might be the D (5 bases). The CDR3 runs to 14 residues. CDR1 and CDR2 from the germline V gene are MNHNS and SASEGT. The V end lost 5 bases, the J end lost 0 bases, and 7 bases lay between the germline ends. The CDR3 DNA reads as TGTGCCAGCAGTTGGGGCACAACTAATGAAAAACTGTTTTTT. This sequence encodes CASSWGTTNEKLFF.

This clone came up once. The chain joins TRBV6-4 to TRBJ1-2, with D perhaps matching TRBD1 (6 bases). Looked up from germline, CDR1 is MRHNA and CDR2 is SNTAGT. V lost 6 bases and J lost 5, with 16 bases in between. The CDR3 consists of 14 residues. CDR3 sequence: CASSVNYRVYGYTF. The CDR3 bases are TGTGCCAGCAGCGTAAACTACAGGGTTTATGGCTACACCTTC.

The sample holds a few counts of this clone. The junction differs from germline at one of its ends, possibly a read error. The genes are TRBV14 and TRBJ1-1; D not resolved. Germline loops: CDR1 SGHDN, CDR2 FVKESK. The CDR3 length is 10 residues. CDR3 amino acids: CASSQAPRIF. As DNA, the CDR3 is TGTGCCAGCAGCCAAGCCCCGCGGATCTTT.